The 17 T cell receptor beta chains given below trace back to one sample, sequenced in a study of CD8+CD57+ T cells in acquired aplastic anemia. Profiling that covered TCR beta VDJ and CDR3 relied on genomic DNA as its template. TCRdb fed the reads into MiXCR, producing one record per CDR3 protein. The sample contains just over 450,000 distinct CDR3 sequences, 25% to 40% of which appear only once. Patients who underwent sequencing had shown CD8+CD57+ cell expansion by flow cytometry. Source material: sorted CD4+, CD8+, or CD8+CD57+ T cells (not recorded which) from PBMCs. Receptors originate from a human donor with aplastic anemia.

V is TRBV4-2 and J is TRBJ2-3; tentatively, D is TRBD2 (5 bases). Germline values: CDR1 LGHNA, CDR2 YNFKEQ. The CDR3 runs to 15 residues. The V gene lost 0 bases and the J gene lost 4 bases, with 11 bases spanning the gap. The CDR3 loop is CASSQDRPEADTQYF. As DNA, the CDR3 is TGTGCCAGCAGCCAAGATCGGCCGGAGGCAGATACGCAGTATTTT.

This chain joins TRBV15 and TRBJ1-1; the D gene is possibly TRBD1 (6 bases). The CDR3 covers 13 residues. V was pared by 4 bases and J by 4 bases, with 10 bases between. CDR1 and CDR2 (germline): LNHNV, YYDKDF (reference sequence). The CDR3 region is CATSTGGGTEAFF. For the CDR3, the DNA is TGTGCCACCAGCACTGGAGGGGGCACTGAAGCTTTCTTT.

This clonotype was detected many times. The chain joins TRBV2 to TRBJ1-3, with D unclear. From germline, CDR1 is SNHLY and CDR2 FYNNEI. This CDR3 spans 14 amino acids. The V end lost 6 bases, the J end lost 0 bases, and 9 bases lay between the germline ends. The CDR3 DNA is TGTGCCAGCAGGGACGACATCTCTGGAAACACCATATATTTT. Translation: CASRDDISGNTIYF.

The rearrangement joins TRBV7-9 to TRBJ1-4, with D uncertain. V was clipped by 4 bases and J by 3 bases, with 6 bases between them. CDR3 size: 13 residues. The V gene's germline CDR1 is SEHNR and CDR2 FQNEAQ (reference sequence). In DNA, the CDR3 is TGTGCCAGCAGCTCCAGTCCTAATGAAAAACTGTTTTTT. Its translation is CASSSSPNEKLFF.

In its sample, this clonotype was seen many times. The rearrangement links TRBV24-1 to TRBJ2-2; tentative D call: TRBD2 (6 bases). The CDR3 has 14 residues. V lost 4 bases to trimming and J lost 7 bases, with 12 bases between them. Germline assignment: CDR1 KGHDR and CDR2 SFDVKD. As DNA, the CDR3 is TGTGCCACCAGTGACGCAGGGCGGGGCGGGGAGCTGTTTTTT. Translation gives CATSDAGRGGELFF.

This clonotype was seen repeatedly, ten times or more. The V gene is TRBV14, the J gene TRBJ2-7, with D hard to call. Trimming left V 1 base short and J 5 bases short, with 3 bases between. This CDR3 spans 11 amino acids. CDR1 and CDR2 (germline): SGHDN, FVKESK. The CDR3 DNA reads as TGTGCCAGCAGCCAAGGTCACGAGCAGTACTTC. Translation gives CASSQGHEQYF.

Of note for this clonotype: This may be a read error: a much more frequent sequence differs by one nucleotide. V and J are TRBV7-2 and TRBJ1-6; perhaps TRBD1 as D (5 bases). Per the germline V gene, CDR1 is SGHTA and CDR2 is FQGNSA. The CDR3 totals 14 residues. This CDR3 reads CASSFPGGASLLHF. For the CDR3, the DNA is TGTGCCAGCAGCTTTCCGGGTGGGGCTTCACTCCTCCACTTT.

This clonotype turned up a few times. The chain recombines TRBV10-3 with TRBJ2-3; 8 nucleotides match TRBD2. CDR1 ENHRY and CDR2 SYGVKD come from the germline V gene. The J segment lost 4 bases and the V segment lost 2 bases, leaving 20 bases of the junction unmatched. The CDR3 totals 20 residues. CDR3 nucleotides: TGTGCCATCAGTGAGGGTTTAGCGGGAAGTGGGAAGAGAGGATCAGATACGCAGTATTTT. Residues: CAISEGLAGSGKRGSDTQYF.

A few counts support this clonotype. V and J are TRBV12-3 or TRBV12-4 and TRBJ2-2; D unresolved. The V end was cut by 2 bases, the J end by 0 bases, with 10 bases between. The CDR3 extends over 16 amino acids. The CDR3 nucleotides read TGTGCCAGCAGTTTAACCGGACGGCCGAACACCGGGGAGCTGTTTTTT. This gives the protein CASSLTGRPNTGELFF.

At least ten counts were recorded for this clonotype. The chain couples TRBV12-3 or TRBV12-4 to TRBJ2-7; tentative D call: TRBD2 (6 bases). V lost 5 bases to trimming and J lost 0 bases, with 8 bases between them. The CDR3 consists of 13 residues. CDR3 sequence: CASSRGGSYEQYF. The CDR3 DNA reads TGTGCCAGCAGTCGGGGAGGCTCCTACGAGCAGTACTTC.

The V call is TRBV6-1, the J call TRBJ1-1; possible D gene TRBD1, 6 bases. V was cut by 5 bases and J by 8 bases, with 24 bases left in between. Looked up from germline, CDR1 is MNHNS and CDR2 is SASEGT. This CDR3 region has 16 residues. The CDR3 protein is CASSPTPGQSKYEAFF. The DNA for the CDR3 is TGTGCCAGCAGTCCCACCCCCGGACAGAGCAAGTACGAAGCTTTCTTT.

This chain links TRBV2 with TRBJ2-1; D is perhaps TRBD2 (5 bases). Germline assignment: CDR1 SNHLY and CDR2 FYNNEI. Trimming cost V 1 base and J 8 bases, with 15 bases left between them. The CDR3 spans 15 residues. The CDR3 reads CASSEEPGIADEQFF. The CDR3 DNA is TGTGCCAGCAGTGAAGAGCCGGGGATAGCCGATGAGCAGTTCTTC. The full variable domain, with the rest looked up from reference TRBV2 and TRBJ2-1, is EPEVTQTPSHQVTQMGQEVILRCVPISNHLYFYWYRQILGQKVEFLVSFYNNEISEKSEIFDDQFSVERPDGSNFTLKIRSTKLEDSAMYFCASSEEPGIADEQFFGPGTRLTVL.

This clonotype was picked up many times. The V and J genes are TRBV7-2 and TRBJ1-3; tentative D call: TRBD1 (5 bases). The CDR3 runs 12 residues. Germline CDR1 and CDR2: SGHTA and FQGNSA. Trimming took 1 base from V and 8 from J, leaving 6 bases between them. The CDR3 nucleotides are TGTGCCAGCAGCTTAGAGGGGCACACCATATATTTT. Translating it yields CASSLEGHTIYF.

The chain combines TRBV11-2 with TRBJ2-5; perhaps D is TRBD1 or TRBD2 (5 bases each). The V end was cut by 5 bases, the J end by 5 bases, with 18 bases between. The germline V gene has CDR1 SGHAT and CDR2 FQNNGV. There are 15 residues in the CDR3. The CDR3 DNA sequence: TGTGCCAGCAGCCCCCGAAGTGGGACGCGGGAGACCCAGTACTTC. This gives the protein CASSPRSGTRETQYF.

There are many counts of this clonotype. The chain recombines TRBV25-1 with TRBJ2-7; 11 bases line up with TRBD2. Looked up from germline, CDR1 is MGHDK and CDR2 is SYGVNS. V lost 5 bases and J lost 3; bases outside the gene matches: 3. CDR3 size: 14 residues. The CDR3 region has the DNA TGTGCCAGCAGTCCTAGCGGGAGGAACTACGAGCAGTACTTC. Translated, it gives CASSPSGRNYEQYF.

There are many counts of this clonotype. DNA of the CDR3: TGTGCCACCAGCACGACGGGGGGAGGGACAGACCGCAATGAGCAGTTCTTC. Protein: CATSTTGGGTDRNEQFF. The V gene is TRBV24-1, the J gene TRBJ2-1; the D call may be TRBD1 or TRBD2 (7 bases each). In germline, CDR1 is KGHDR, CDR2 SFDVKD. This CDR3 has 17 amino acids. V was cut by 7 bases and J by 6 bases, with 24 bases left in between.

This clonotype was recorded at least ten times. The chain uses TRBV9 and TRBJ1-1, with a weak D call TRBD1 (6 bases). With 3 bases removed from V and 7 bases from J, the gap between germline ends came to 13 bases. Per the germline V gene, CDR1 is SGDLS and CDR2 is YYNGEE. This CDR3 has 13 amino acids. The CDR3 DNA follows: TGTGCCAGCAGCGGGCCTGGACAGCGTGAAGCTTTCTTT. Translation gives CASSGPGQREAFF.